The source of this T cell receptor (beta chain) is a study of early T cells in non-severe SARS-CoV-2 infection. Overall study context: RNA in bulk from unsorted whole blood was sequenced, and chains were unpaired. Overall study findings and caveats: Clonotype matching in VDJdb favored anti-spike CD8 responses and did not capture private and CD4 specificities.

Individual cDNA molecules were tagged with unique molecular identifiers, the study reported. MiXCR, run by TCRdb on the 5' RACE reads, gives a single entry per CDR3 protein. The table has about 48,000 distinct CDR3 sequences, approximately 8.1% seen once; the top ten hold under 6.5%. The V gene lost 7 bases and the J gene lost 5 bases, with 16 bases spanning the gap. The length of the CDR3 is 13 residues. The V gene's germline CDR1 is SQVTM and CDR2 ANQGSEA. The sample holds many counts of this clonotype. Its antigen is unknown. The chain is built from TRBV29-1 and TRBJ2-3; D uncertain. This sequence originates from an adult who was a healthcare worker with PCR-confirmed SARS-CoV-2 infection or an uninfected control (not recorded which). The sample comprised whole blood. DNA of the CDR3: TGCAGCGGTGCCCTACACCGAGAAGATACGCAGTATTTT. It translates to CSGALHREDTQYF.